These 3 T cell receptor beta chains originate from one sample sequenced in a study of beta chain features in type 1 diabetes. Every bit of the isolated RNA underwent reverse transcription, so sequencing read expressed TCRB transcripts. This table comes from immunoSEQ multiplex PCR, and its TCRdb copy is limited to in-frame clones, with some not included. The sample lists around 200,000 clones, about 13% seen once, with roughly 0.56% in the top ten. Sequencing was done on a sample of central memory CD4+ T cells from blood. These receptors all come from a woman aged 18-35 years in good health.

This clone was counted a few times. The chain combines TRBV7-8 with TRBJ2-7; D may be TRBD2 (5 bases). Germline V lookup: CDR1 SGHVS, CDR2 FQNEAQ. This CDR3 contains 13 residues. V shed 1 base and J shed 3 bases, with 7 bases lying between them. The CDR3 DNA reads TGTGCCAGCAGCTTAGAACGGGACTACGAGCAGTACTTC. Residues: CASSLERDYEQYF.

The V gene is TRBV7-9, the J gene TRBJ2-1, with unresolved D. Germline CDR1 SEHNR, CDR2 FQNEAQ (reference sequence). The CDR3 is 14 amino acids. V dropped 4 bases and J dropped 5 bases, with 12 bases sitting between them. The DNA of the CDR3 is TGTGCCAGCAGCTCCGGAAGAACAGACAATGAGCAGTTCTTC. Its protein is CASSSGRTDNEQFF.

CDR3 amino acids: CASSHQSFARAHGYTF. CDR3 nucleotides: TGTGCCAGCAGCCATCAGTCTTTCGCCAGGGCGCATGGCTACACCTTC. The chain recombines TRBV11-2 with TRBJ1-2; tentative D call: TRBD1 (5 bases). This CDR3 has 16 amino acids. Trimming shortened V by 5 bases and J by 6 bases, and 22 bases separated the two germline ends. The germline CDR1 and CDR2 sequences are SGHAT and FQNNGV.